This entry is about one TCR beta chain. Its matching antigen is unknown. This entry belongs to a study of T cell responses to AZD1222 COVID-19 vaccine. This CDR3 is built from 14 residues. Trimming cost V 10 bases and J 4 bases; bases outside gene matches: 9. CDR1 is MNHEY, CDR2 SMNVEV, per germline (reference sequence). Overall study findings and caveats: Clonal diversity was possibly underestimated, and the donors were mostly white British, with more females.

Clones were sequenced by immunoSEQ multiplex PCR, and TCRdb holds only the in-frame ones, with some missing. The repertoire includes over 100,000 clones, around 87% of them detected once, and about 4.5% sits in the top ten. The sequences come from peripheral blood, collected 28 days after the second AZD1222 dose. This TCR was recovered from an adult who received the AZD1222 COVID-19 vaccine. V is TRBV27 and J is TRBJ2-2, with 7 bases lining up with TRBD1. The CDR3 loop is CATKLRGPTGELFF. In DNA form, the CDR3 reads TGTGCCACCAAGTTAAGGGGGCCCACCGGGGAGCTGTTTTTT.